The 14 T cell receptor beta chains reported below all come from one sample, sequenced in a study of cytomegalovirus exposure and HLA in healthy donors. Use of 60 Vbeta and 13 Jbeta primers characterized the PCR. Method: immunoSEQ multiplex PCR; TCRdb's copy keeps in-frame clones and lacks some. The sample has roughly 100,000 clones; about two thirds are singletons. The sequenced sample was PBMCs. The receptors stem from a boy aged 10-17 years in good health and CMV-seropositive.

Concerning this clone itself: At one of its ends the junction is not consistent with the germline gene, which may arise from a read error. This chain joins TRBV7-7 and TRBJ2-1; 11 nucleotides agree with TRBD1. Germline assignment: CDR1 SSHAT and CDR2 FNYEAQ (reference sequence). The CDR3 spans 18 residues. CDR3 sequence: CASSLARTGGLGFDEQFF. For the CDR3, the DNA is TGTGCTAGCAGCTTAGCGAGGACAGGGGGCTTAGGTTTTGATGAGCAGTTCTTC.

The CDR3 loop is CASSLGQNNQPQHF. The CDR3 nucleotides read TGCGCCAGCAGCTTGGGGCAGAACAATCAGCCCCAGCATTTT. V gene TRBV5-1 combines with J gene TRBJ1-5, with D uncertain. The germline gives CDR1 SGHRS, CDR2 YFSETQ. Trimming took off 0 bases at V and 3 bases at J, with 7 bases between the two ends. The CDR3 extends over 14 amino acids. The full variable domain, completed using reference TRBV5-1 and TRBJ1-5, is KAGVTQTPRYLIKTRGQQVTLSCSPISGHRSVSWYQQTPGQGLQFLFEYFSETQRNKGNFPGRFSGRQFSNSRSEMNVSTLELGDSALYLCASSLGQNNQPQHFGDGTRLSIL.

The V and J genes are TRBV29-1 and TRBJ1-5, with 8 bases aligning to TRBD1. The CDR3 loop spans 11 amino acids. The V segment lost 6 bases and the J segment 11 bases; nucleotides outside the gene matches: 6. The germline V gene encodes CDR1 SQVTM and CDR2 ANQGSEA. The CDR3 region is CSVRGQGTQHF. The CDR3 DNA reads as TGCAGCGTGCGTGGACAGGGCACCCAGCATTTT.

V and J are TRBV19 and TRBJ1-4; TRBD1 is a possible D gene (5 bases). Trimming took off 8 bases at V and 4 bases at J, with 8 bases between the two ends. The CDR3 loop spans 12 amino acids. Germline lookup yields CDR1 LNHDA and CDR2 SQIVND (reference sequence). DNA of the CDR3: TGTGCCAGTCGACAGCTTAATGAAAAACTGTTTTTT. Its protein product is CASRQLNEKLFF.

This clone was seen only a few times. The chain uses TRBV27 and TRBJ2-5, with 9 bases that match TRBD1. The CDR3 is made up of 15 amino acids. The junction had 5 bases not matched to a gene; V was cut back by 2 bases and J by 4 bases. Germline-derived CDR1 and CDR2 are MNHEY and SMNVEV (reference sequence). The CDR3 spells CASSLGDRAGETQYF. The CDR3 DNA follows: TGTGCCAGCAGTTTAGGGGACAGGGCAGGAGAGACCCAGTACTTC.

This clone was counted a few times. The chain joins TRBV7-9 to TRBJ1-2; possibly TRBD1 for D (5 bases). The CDR3 has 14 residues. CDR1 is SEHNR, CDR2 FQNEAQ, per germline (reference sequence). V lost 4 bases, J lost 6 bases, and 15 bases lay in between. The CDR3 bases are TGTGCCAGCAGCTCGGACATCCAGGGCCATGGCTACACCTTC. Protein sequence: CASSSDIQGHGYTF. Drawing the rest from reference TRBV7-9 and TRBJ1-2, the complete variable domain is DTGVSQNPRHKITKRGQNVTFRCDPISEHNRLYWYRQTLGQGPEFLTYFQNEAQLEKSRLLSDRFSAERPKGSFSTLEIQRTEQGDSAMYLCASSSDIQGHGYTFGSGTRLTVV.

This rearrangement joins TRBV7-3 to TRBJ1-2; D is perhaps TRBD1 (5 bases). Germline assignment: CDR1 SGHTA and CDR2 FQGTGA. The CDR3 has 15 amino acids. Trimming shortened V by 4 bases and J by 4 bases, and 16 bases separated the two germline ends. CDR3 in DNA: TGTGCCAGCAGCTCATCATACCGGGACTTCTATGGCTACACCTTC. Translation gives CASSSSYRDFYGYTF.

The V and J genes are TRBV29-1 and TRBJ1-2, with 8 bases matching TRBD1. The CDR3 is 14 residues long. CDR1 is SQVTM and CDR2 is ANQGSEA in the germline V gene. V dropped 4 bases and J dropped 3; count of bases not matched to a gene: 7. CDR3 protein: CSVAWETGDYGYTF. The CDR3 nucleotides read TGCAGCGTTGCGTGGGAGACAGGGGACTATGGCTACACCTTC.

The chain has TRBV6-5 and TRBJ2-7; 8 bases match TRBD1. Trimming took 6 bases from V and 3 from J; bases not matched to a gene: 7. The germline V gene encodes CDR1 MNHEY and CDR2 SVGAGI. CDR3 size: 14 residues. The CDR3, as DNA: TGTGCCAGCAGCCCACGGACAGGGAACTACGAGCAGTACTTC. Its translation is CASSPRTGNYEQYF.

This clone has more than one count but fewer than ten. The chain employs TRBV10-1 and TRBJ1-2; 7 positions agree with TRBD1. Germline V CDR1 and CDR2: WNHNN, SYGVQD (reference sequence). The junction had 13 bases not matched to a gene; V was cut back by 3 bases and J by 6 bases. The CDR3 extends over 16 amino acids. The CDR3 region has the DNA TGCGCCAGCAGTGACACCGGGACAGTGAGGCTGGATGGCTACACCTTC. It yields the protein CASSDTGTVRLDGYTF.

The rearrangement links TRBV10-3 to TRBJ2-4; possibly TRBD1 for D (5 bases). V lost 6 bases and J 1 base, leaving 13 bases between the germline ends. There are 15 residues in the CDR3. From germline, CDR1 is ENHRY and CDR2 SYGVKD. CDR3 sequence: CAISPGPEAKNIQYF. DNA for the CDR3: TGTGCCATCAGCCCAGGGCCTGAGGCCAAAAACATTCAGTACTTC.

This rearrangement joins TRBV7-9 to TRBJ2-7; D might be TRBD2 (6 bases). This CDR3 is built from 15 residues. Trimming removed 4 bases from V and 1 base from J, with 14 bases in between. CDR1 and CDR2 (germline): SEHNR, FQNEAQ (reference sequence). CDR3 amino acids: CASSYGGISSYEQYF. The CDR3 DNA sequence: TGTGCCAGCAGCTACGGCGGGATATCTTCCTACGAGCAGTACTTC.

To note about this clone: The same CDR3 is also encoded by other DNA sequences in this sample. This chain links TRBV6-1 with TRBJ1-1; D remains ambiguous. V lost 4 bases to trimming and J lost 0 bases, with 6 bases between them. CDR3 length: 13 amino acids. Germline V gene lookup returns CDR1 MNHNS and CDR2 SASEGT. CDR3 loop: CASSVNMNTEAFF. The CDR3 DNA reads as TGTGCCAGCAGTGTTAACATGAACACTGAAGCTTTCTTT.

This clone has just a few counts. The chain employs TRBV5-4 and TRBJ2-3; a weak D match, TRBD1 (5 bases). Germline assignment: CDR1 SGHNT and CDR2 YYREEE (reference sequence). Trimming removed 0 bases at V and 6 bases at J, with 5 bases between. The CDR3 has 12 residues. CDR3 DNA sequence: TGTGCCAGCAGCTTGGCAGGGGATACGCAGTATTTT. Translated, it gives CASSLAGDTQYF.